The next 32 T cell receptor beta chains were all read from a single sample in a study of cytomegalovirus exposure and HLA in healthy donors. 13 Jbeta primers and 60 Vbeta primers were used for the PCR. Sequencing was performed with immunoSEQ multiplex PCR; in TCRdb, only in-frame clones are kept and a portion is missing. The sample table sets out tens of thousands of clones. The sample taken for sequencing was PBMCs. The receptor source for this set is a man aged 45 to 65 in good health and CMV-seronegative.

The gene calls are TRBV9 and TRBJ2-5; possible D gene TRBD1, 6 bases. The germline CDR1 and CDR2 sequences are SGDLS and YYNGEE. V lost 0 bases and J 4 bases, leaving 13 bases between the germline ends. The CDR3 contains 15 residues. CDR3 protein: CASSVAAGAAETQYF. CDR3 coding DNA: TGTGCCAGCAGCGTAGCGGCAGGGGCGGCAGAGACCCAGTACTTC. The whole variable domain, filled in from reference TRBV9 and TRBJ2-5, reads DSGVTQTPKHLITATGQRVTLRCSPRSGDLSVYWYQQSLDQGLQFLIQYYNGEERAKGNILERFSAQQFPDLHSELNLSSLELGDSALYFCASSVAAGAAETQYFGPGTRLLVL.

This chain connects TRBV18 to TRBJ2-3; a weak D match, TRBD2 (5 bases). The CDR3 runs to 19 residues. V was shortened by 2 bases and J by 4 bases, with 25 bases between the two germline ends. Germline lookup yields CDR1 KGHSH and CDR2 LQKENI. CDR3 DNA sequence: TGTGCCAGCTCACCAGGACCCCTAGCTTTGCAGCAGTCCCCAGATACGCAGTATTTT. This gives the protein CASSPGPLALQQSPDTQYF.

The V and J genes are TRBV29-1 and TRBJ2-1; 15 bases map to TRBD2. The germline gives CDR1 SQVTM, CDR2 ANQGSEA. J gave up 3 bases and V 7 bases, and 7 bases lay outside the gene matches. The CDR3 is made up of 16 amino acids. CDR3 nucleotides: TGCAGCGGTACTGGGACTAGCGGGGGGCACTACAATGAGCAGTTCTTC. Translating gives CSGTGTSGGHYNEQFF.

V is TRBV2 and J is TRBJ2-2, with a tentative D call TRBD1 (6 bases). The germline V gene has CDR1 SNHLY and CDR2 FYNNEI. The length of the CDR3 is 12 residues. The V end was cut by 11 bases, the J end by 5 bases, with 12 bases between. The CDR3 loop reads CARKRGTGELFF. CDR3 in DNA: TGTGCCCGAAAAAGGGGGACCGGGGAGCTGTTTTTT.

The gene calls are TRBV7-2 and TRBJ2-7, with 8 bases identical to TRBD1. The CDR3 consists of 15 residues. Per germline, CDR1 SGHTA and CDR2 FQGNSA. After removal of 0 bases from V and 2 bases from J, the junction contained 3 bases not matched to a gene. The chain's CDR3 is CASSLATGATYEQYF. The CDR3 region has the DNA TGTGCCAGCAGCTTAGCGACAGGGGCAACCTACGAGCAGTACTTC.

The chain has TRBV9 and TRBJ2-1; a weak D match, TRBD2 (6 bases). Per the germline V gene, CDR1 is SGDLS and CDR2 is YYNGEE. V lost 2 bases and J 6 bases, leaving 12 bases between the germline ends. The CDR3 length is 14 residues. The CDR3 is CASSVRFGGNEQFF. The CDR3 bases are TGTGCCAGCAGCGTTCGCTTCGGGGGCAATGAGCAGTTCTTC.

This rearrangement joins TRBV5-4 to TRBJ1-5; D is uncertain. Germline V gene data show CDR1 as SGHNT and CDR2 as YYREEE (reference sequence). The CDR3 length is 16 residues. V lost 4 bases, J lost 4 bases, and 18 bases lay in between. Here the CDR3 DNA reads TGTGCCAGCAGCACTGGACCGGGGAGGCGTAATCAGCCCCAGCATTTT. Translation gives CASSTGPGRRNQPQHF.

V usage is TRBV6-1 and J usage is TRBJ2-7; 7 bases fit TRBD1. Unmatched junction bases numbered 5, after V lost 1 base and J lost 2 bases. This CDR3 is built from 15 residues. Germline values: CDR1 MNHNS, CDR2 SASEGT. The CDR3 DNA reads TGTGCCAGCAGTGAAGGACAGGGTGCCGCCTACGAGCAGTACTTC. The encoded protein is CASSEGQGAAYEQYF.

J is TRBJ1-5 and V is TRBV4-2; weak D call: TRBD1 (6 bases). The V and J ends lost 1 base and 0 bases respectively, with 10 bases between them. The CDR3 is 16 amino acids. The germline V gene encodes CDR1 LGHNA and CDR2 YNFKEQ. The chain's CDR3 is CASSQANRDSNQPQHF. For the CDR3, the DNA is TGTGCCAGCAGCCAAGCTAACAGGGATAGCAATCAGCCCCAGCATTTT.

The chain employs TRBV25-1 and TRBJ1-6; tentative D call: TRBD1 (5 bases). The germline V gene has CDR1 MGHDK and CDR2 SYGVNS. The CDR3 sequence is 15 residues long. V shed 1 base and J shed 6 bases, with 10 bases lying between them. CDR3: CASSESWGGNSPLHF. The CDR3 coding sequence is TGTGCCAGCAGTGAATCATGGGGGGGTAATTCACCCCTCCACTTT.

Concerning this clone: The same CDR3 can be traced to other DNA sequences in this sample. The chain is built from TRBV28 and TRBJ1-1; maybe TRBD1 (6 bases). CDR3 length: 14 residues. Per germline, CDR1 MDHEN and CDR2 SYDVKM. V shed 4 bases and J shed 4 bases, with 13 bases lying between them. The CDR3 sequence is CASSWGGLSTEAFF. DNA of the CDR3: TGTGCCAGCAGTTGGGGGGGCCTTAGCACTGAAGCTTTCTTT.

The CDR3 coding sequence is TGTGCCAGCACTAGGGACACTGGGGCTGGAAACACCATATATTTT. Translated: CASTRDTGAGNTIYF. The chain has TRBV28 and TRBJ1-3; tentative D call: TRBD1 (6 bases). Germline CDR1 is MDHEN and CDR2 is SYDVKM. The CDR3 contains 15 residues. V was trimmed by 7 bases and J by 2 bases, leaving 15 bases between them.

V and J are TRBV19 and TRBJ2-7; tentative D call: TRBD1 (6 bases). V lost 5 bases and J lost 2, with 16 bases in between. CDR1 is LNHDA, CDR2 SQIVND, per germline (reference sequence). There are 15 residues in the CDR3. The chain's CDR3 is CASSSRTAGAYEQYF. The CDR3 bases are TGTGCCAGTAGTTCCCGGACAGCAGGGGCCTACGAGCAGTACTTC.

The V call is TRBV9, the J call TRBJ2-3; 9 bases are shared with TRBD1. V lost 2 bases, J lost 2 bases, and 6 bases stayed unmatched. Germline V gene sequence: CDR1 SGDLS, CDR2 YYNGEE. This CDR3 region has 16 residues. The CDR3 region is CASSVPTGGNTDTQYF. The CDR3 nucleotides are TGTGCCAGCAGCGTCCCCACAGGGGGCAACACAGATACGCAGTATTTT.

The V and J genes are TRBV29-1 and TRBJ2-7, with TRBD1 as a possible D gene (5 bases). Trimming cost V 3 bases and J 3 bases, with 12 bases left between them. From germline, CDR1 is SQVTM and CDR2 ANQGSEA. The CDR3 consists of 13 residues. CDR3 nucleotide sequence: TGCAGCGTTGAGGCACAGGTAGGCTACGAGCAGTACTTC. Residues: CSVEAQVGYEQYF.

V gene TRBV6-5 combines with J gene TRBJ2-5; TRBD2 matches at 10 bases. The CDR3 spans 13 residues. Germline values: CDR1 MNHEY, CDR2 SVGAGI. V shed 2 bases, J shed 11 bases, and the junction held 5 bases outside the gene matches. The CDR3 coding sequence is TGTGCCAGCAGTTACCTAGCGGGGGTTGAGCAGTACTTC. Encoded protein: CASSYLAGVEQYF.

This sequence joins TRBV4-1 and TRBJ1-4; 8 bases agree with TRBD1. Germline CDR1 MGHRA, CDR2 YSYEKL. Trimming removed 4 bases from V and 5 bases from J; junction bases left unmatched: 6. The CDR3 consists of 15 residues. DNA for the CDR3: TGCGCCAGCAGCCCCTGGGACAGGCAAAATGAAAAACTGTTTTTT. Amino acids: CASSPWDRQNEKLFF.

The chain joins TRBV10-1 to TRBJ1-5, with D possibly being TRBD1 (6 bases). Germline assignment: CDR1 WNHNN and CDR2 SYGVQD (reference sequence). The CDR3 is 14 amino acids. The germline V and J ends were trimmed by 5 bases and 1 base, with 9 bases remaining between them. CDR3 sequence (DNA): TGCGCCAGCAGTAGTGGGGGCAGCAATCAGCCCCAGCATTTT. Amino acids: CASSSGGSNQPQHF.

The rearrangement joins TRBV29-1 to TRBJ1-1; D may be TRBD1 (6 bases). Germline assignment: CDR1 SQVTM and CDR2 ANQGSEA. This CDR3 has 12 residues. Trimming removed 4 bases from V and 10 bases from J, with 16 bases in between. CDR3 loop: CSVGLLQGIAFF. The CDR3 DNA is TGCAGCGTTGGCCTGCTACAGGGAATAGCTTTCTTT.

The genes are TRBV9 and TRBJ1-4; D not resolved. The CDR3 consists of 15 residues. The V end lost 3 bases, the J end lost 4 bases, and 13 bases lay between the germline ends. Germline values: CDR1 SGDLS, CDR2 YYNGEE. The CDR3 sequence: CASSGPPTGNEKLFF. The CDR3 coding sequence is TGTGCCAGCAGCGGCCCCCCCACTGGTAATGAAAAACTGTTTTTT.

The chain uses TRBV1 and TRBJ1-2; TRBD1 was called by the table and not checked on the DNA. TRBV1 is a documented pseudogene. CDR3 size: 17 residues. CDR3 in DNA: TGCACCAGCAGCCAGACTTTCGCGGACAGGGAGGAACATGGCTACACCTTC. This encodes CTSSQTFADREEHGYTF.

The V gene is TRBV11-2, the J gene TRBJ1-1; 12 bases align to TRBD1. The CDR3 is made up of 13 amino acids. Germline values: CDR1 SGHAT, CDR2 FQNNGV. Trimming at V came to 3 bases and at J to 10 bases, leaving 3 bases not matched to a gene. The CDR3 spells CASSLGDRGRAFF. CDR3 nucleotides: TGTGCCAGCAGCTTGGGGGACAGGGGGCGAGCTTTCTTT.

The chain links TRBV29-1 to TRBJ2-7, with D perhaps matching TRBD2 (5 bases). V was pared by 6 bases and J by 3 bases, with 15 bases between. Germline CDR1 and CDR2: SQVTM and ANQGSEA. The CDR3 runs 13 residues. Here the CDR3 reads CSVRTLLNYEQYF. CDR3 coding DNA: TGCAGCGTCAGGACTCTCTTAAACTACGAGCAGTACTTC.

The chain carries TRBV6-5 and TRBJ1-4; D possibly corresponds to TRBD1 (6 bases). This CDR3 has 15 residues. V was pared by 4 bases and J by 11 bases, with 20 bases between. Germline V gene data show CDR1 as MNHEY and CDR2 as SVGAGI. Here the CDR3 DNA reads TGTGCCAGCAGTTCATGGACAGCTGGGTCGAGGAAACTGTTTTTT. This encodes CASSSWTAGSRKLFF.

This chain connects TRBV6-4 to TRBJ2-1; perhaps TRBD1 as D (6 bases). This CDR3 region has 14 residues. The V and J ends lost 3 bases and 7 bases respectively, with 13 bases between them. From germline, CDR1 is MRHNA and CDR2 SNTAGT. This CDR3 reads CASSEQGSKNEQFF. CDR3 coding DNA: TGTGCCAGCAGTGAACAGGGATCAAAGAATGAGCAGTTCTTC.

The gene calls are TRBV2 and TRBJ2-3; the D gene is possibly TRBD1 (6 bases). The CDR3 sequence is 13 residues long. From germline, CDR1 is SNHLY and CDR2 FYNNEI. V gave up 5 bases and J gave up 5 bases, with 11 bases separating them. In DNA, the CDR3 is TGTGCCAGCAGTAAACAGGGTGGAGATACGCAGTATTTT. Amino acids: CASSKQGGDTQYF.

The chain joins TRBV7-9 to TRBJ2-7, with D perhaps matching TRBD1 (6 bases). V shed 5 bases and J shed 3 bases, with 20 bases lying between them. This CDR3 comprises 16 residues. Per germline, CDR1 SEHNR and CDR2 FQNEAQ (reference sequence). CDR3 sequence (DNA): TGTGCCAGCAGCCAAACCACCGGTGGACAGTTCTACGAGCAGTACTTC. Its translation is CASSQTTGGQFYEQYF.

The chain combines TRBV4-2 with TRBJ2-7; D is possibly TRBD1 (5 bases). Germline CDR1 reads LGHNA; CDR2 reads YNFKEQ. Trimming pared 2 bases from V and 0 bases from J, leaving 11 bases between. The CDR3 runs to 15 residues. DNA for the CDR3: TGTGCCAGCAGCCAACCAGGGCCGCTCTCCTACGAGCAGTACTTC. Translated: CASSQPGPLSYEQYF.

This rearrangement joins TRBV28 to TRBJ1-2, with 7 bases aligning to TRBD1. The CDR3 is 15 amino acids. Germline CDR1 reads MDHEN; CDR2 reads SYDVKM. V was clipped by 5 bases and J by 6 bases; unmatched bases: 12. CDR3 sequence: CASSPGGSLPDGYTF. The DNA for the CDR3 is TGTGCCAGCAGTCCAGGGGGGAGCCTCCCGGATGGCTACACCTTC.

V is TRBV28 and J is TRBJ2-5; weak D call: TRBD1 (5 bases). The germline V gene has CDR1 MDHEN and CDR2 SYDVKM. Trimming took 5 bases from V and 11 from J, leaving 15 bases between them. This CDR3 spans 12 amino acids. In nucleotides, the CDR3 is TGTGCCAGCAGTCTTACCCTCAGGGTGCAGTACTTC. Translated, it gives CASSLTLRVQYF.

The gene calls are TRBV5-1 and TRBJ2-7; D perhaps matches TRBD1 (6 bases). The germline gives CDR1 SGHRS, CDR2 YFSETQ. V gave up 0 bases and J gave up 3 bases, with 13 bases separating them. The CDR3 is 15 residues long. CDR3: CASSLAGRGIYEQYF. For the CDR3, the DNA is TGCGCCAGCAGCTTGGCTGGCAGGGGCATCTACGAGCAGTACTTC.

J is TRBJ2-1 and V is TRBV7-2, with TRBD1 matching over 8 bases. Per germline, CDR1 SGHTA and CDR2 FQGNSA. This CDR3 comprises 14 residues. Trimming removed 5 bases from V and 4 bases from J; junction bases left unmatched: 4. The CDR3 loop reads CASSRYRGYNEQFF. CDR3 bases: TGTGCCAGCAGCAGATACAGGGGGTACAATGAGCAGTTCTTC.